This T cell receptor (beta chain) derives from a study of T cell responses to AZD1222 COVID-19 vaccine (dated by TCRdb to the early 2020s). Regarding the study in general: Because spike-specific TCR depth and breadth did not differ between the two schedules, AZD1222 recipients who got a second dose at roughly 4 weeks were pooled with those who got a second dose at roughly 12 weeks. A total of around 240 trial participants underwent TCR sequencing, of whom some 210 received two doses of AZD1222 and 26 received two doses of the MenACWY control vaccine. Enrollment into the trials was organized by age into subgroups of 18-55, 56-69 and 70-plus years, and those subgroups contained roughly 150, 30 and 60 TCR-sequenced participants, respectively.

As regards this clone: The specificity of this receptor is unknown. Per-base qualities were not stored, and no clone one base away is much larger.

The meaning of the sample's time point label: baseline before first vaccination. Vaccinee samples came from UK trials COV001 and COV002, including a single-blind randomized controlled phase 2/3 trial of AZD1222 (ChAdOx1 nCoV-19) in healthy adults. Trial participant PBMC samples were collected at day 0 and day 28 after the second dose for TCRbeta chain sequencing. The CDR3 regions of human TCRbeta chains were analyzed by immunosequencing. Under the source paper's analysis protocol: TCRs in the repertoires were matched against a reference library of SARS-CoV-2-specific TCRs that had been generated with the MIRA antigen-specificity platform. Breadth was defined as the fraction of unique TCRs that were SARS-CoV-2-associated. Depth was defined as the fraction of total T cells that were SARS-CoV-2-associated. Using the MIRA data, each spike-specific TCR was assigned both to the spike region to which the TCR was reactive and to a CD4 or CD8 class. Log10-transformed breadth and depth values were compared by one-way ANOVA with Sidak's multiple comparisons tests. As stored in TCRdb, this immuneACCESS dataset retains in-frame rearrangements with V and J assigned. A fraction of the clones does not appear; measured against another copy, unresolved V genes explain less than half of the discrepancy, and the remainder lacks a known reason. V, J and clone size are those of that table, while D and trimming were read from the DNA. The sample includes about 110,000 clones, with roughly 88% observed a single time. The top ten clonotypes cover less than 6% of the sample.

What the work shows at the level of the full study, not this receptor alone: Only a handful of AZD1222 recipients were SARS-CoV-2 seropositive at baseline, limiting conclusions about previously exposed vaccinees. Because no day 14 peak-response samples were available, repertoires were characterized only after the peak T cell response. The whole spike protein was spanned by vaccine-associated CD4 TCRs, and dominant responses were seen in regions 160-218 and 743-854. In the small 56-69-year group, the increase in depth fell short of significance, most likely because of low power. Participants were mostly white British, with more females than males. The authors suggested clonal diversity may have been underestimated. A significant rise in spike-specific TCR breadth and depth was observed after two AZD1222 doses relative to day 0 and relative to MenACWY recipients. Reportedly, close to half of the unique spike-specific TCRs recognized epitopes lying outside the regions that are mutated in the B.1.351 and B.1.1.7 variants.

The CDR3 goes from the cysteine to the phenylalanine over 13 residues. The only DNA kept is the CDR3, 39 bases in frame from the first base. Trimming leaves V shorter by 1 base and J shorter by 12 bases, with the junction holding 8 bases beyond the gene matches. Via the germline V gene (reference sequence), CDR1 is LGHDT and CDR2 YNNKEL. Recombination linked TRBV3-1 (or the pseudogene TRBV3-2) to TRBJ1-2; 7 bases in between match TRBD1. The sequence came from an adult in good health. Material: peripheral blood, obtained on day 0 of AZD1222 vaccination. The CDR3 corresponds to CASSQARTGVNTF. The sequence in DNA is TGTGCCAGCAGCCAAGCTAGGACAGGTGTAAACACCTTC.